This TCR beta chain came from a study of post-analysis software for immune sequencing data (dated by TCRdb to the mid-2010s). Context from the whole study: Disease courses on record covered relapsing-remitting, secondary progressive and progressive-relapsing multiple sclerosis, though some patients had no subtype annotation. A subset of samples was prepared in parallel using single-end sample barcoding, then pooled and co-amplified after Illumina adapter ligation. The patient repertoires were compared against approximately twelve previously published healthy control repertoires obtained from donors aged 6 to 25 years.

Broad study findings and their caveats: Multiple sclerosis patients had significantly lower normalized Chao1 diversity than controls, a result that suggests substantial peripheral T-cell clonal expansion. Direct clustering with F measure revealed strong co-clustering of samples prepared in the same batch, which led to a batch-effect correction. Significantly higher frequencies in patients than in controls were found for roughly 5 TRBV segments, including TRBV5-6, TRBV5-1 and TRBV20-1. The multiple sclerosis patient group was slightly younger than the control group.

At the junction V is shortened by 5 bases and J by 6 bases, with 15 bases in between. Including cysteine and phenylalanine, the CDR3 has 13 amino acids. The entry retains the CDR3 DNA only, 39 bases that are in frame from base 1. CDR1 and CDR2, per the germline V gene (reference sequence), are DFQATT and SNEGSKA. The method was PCR. TCRdb records Illumina HiSeq 2500 as the sequencer. To reduce PCR and sequencing biases, unique molecular identifiers were built into the TCR beta cDNA libraries. Approximately 500,000 cDNA molecules were obtained per 1 to 10 million input T cells, so each molecule approximated one T cell. Patient libraries were prepared and sequenced with the same protocol used for the earlier healthy control dataset. Within a given batch, samples were prepared together, multiplexed and sequenced on the same HiSeq lane. The authors processed their data as follows. MIGEC handled the raw barcoded reads, throwing out single-read molecular identifier groups before consensus assembly and CDR3 extraction. VDJtools was used for post-analysis of the clonotype tables, with diversity normalized by down-sampling every dataset to the smallest sample size. To correct batch-related cross-sample contamination, repertoire overlap clustering matched CDR3 amino acid sequences but not nucleotide sequences. The public reads were reprocessed in TCRdb via fastp at Q25 and MiXCR, keeping in-frame beta chains. Each CDR3 protein appears once, grouped with its most common genes and DNA. The V and J calls, along with clone size, are taken from TCRdb and not from the paper's own processing. The sample profile shows roughly 570,000 distinct CDR3 sequences; about a third of them were found once. Jointly, the top ten make up 5% to 6% of the sample.

To demonstrate the VDJtools post-analysis software, the study profiled TCR beta repertoires from the peripheral blood of about 13 young patients with multiple sclerosis. The multiple sclerosis patients were children and adolescents between roughly 6 and 16 years of age. As regards this clonotype: Its antigen is currently not known. It has no much larger one-base neighbor in the sample; base qualities were not kept.

The V gene is TRBV20-1 and the J gene is TRBJ2-3; the D segment is perhaps TRBD1 or TRBD2, each sharing 6 matched bases. This sequence originates from a girl younger than 18 with multiple sclerosis. Sequencing was done on a sample of blood. The CDR3 protein sequence reads: CSADLRGEDTQYF. The base sequence is TGCAGTGCTGATCTTAGGGGGGAGGATACGCAGTATTTT.